This entry concerns a single TCR beta chain. What it binds is not known. V gave up 0 bases and J gave up 2 bases, with 8 bases separating them. Germline CDR1 reads SGHNT; CDR2 reads YYREEE (reference sequence). The CDR3 extends over 15 amino acids. This sample is drawn from a study of T cell responses to AZD1222 COVID-19 vaccine. Study conclusions and caveats: Nearly half of spike-specific TCRs reportedly target variant regions that are unmutated in the B.1.351 and B.1.1.7 variants.

Data came from immunoSEQ multiplex PCR; TCRdb stores just in-frame clones and leaves some out. The sample shows 100,000 to 150,000 clones, about 90% of them seen only once. The origin of this receptor is an adult who received the AZD1222 COVID-19 vaccine. The chain links TRBV5-4 to TRBJ2-2; D ambiguous. The sample was peripheral blood, taken 28 days after the second AZD1222 dose. In nucleotides, the CDR3 is TGTGCCAGCAGCTTGGGGCAGTTTAACACCGGGGAGCTGTTTTTT. Its translation is CASSLGQFNTGELFF.